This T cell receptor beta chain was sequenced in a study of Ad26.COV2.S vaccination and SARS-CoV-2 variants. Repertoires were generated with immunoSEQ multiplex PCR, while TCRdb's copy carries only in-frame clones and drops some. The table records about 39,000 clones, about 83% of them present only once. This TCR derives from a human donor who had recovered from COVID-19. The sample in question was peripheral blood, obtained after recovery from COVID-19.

The CDR3 spells CASSLQGSDRPQHF. CDR3 coding DNA: TGTGCCAGCAGCCTACAGGGATCGGATAGGCCCCAGCATTTT. The chain couples TRBV6-2 or TRBV6-3 to TRBJ1-5; D is perhaps TRBD1 (6 bases). V lost 6 bases and J 9 bases, leaving 18 bases between the germline ends. The CDR3 is made up of 14 amino acids. Germline V gene sequence: CDR1 MNHEY, CDR2 SVGEGT.